This T cell receptor (beta chain) was captured in a study of T cells in Graves' hyperthyroidism and ophthalmopathy. Patients affected by ophthalmopathy presented a Clinical Activity Score of at least 3, a NOSPECS grade of at least 4, and disease duration below 3 months. Using more than 7.5 ml of fresh peripheral blood, PBMCs were prepared. General study findings and limits: Most thyroid clonotypes that were expanded above 0.001 also turned up in blood. A 13 V-J signature model discriminated ophthalmopathy versus stable hyperthyroidism.

The length of the CDR3 is 15 residues. V lost 5 bases and J lost 4, with 14 bases in between. The germline V gene has CDR1 SEHNR and CDR2 FQNEAQ (reference sequence). What was amplified from RNA transcripts were TCR beta CDR3 regions. HTBI primers drove first-round RT-PCR of the TCR CDR3. TCRdb ran MiXCR on the multiplex PCR reads and lists one entry per CDR3 protein. The sample carries hundreds of thousands of distinct CDR3 sequences, around 15% recorded once. This clonotype was seen repeatedly, ten times or more. Its antigen remains unidentified. The material sequenced was blood. The source is a man aged 18 to 30 with Graves' ophthalmopathy. V gene TRBV7-9 combines with J gene TRBJ1-4; D is unclear. As DNA, the CDR3 is TGTGCCAGCAGCCCCCTCGGCAAGAGTAATGAAAAACTGTTTTTT. It encodes CASSPLGKSNEKLFF.